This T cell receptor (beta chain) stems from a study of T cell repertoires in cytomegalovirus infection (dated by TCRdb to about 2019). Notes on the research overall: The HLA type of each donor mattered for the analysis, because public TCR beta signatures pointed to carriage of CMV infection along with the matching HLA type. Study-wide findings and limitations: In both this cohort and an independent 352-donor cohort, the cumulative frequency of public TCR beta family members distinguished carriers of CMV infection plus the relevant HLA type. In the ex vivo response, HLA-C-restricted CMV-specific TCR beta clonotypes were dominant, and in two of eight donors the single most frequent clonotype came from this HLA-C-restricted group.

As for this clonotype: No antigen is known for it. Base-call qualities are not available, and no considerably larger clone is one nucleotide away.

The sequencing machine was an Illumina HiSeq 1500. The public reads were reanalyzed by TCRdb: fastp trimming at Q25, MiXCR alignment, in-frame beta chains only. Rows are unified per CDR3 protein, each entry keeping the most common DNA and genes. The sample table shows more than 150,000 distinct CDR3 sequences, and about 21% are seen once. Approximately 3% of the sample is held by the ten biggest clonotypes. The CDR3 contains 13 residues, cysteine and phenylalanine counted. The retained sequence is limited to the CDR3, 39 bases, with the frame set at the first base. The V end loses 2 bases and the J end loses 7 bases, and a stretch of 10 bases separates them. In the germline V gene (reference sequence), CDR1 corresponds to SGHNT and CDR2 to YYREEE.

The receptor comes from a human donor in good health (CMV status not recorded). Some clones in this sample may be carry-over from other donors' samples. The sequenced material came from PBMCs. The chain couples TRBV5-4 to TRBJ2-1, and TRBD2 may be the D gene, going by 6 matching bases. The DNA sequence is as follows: TGTGCCAGCAGCTTCGGGGGTAAGAATGAGCAGTTCTTC. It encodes CASSFGGKNEQFF. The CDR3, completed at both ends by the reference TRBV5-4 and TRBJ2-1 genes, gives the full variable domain ETGVTQSPTHLIKTRGQQVTLRCSSQSGHNTVSWYQQALGQGPQFIFQYYREEENGRGNFPPRFSGLQFPNYSSELNVNALELDDSALYLCASSFGGKNEQFFGPGTRLTVL.